One sample yielded the 15 T cell receptor beta chains listed below, sequenced in a study of blood T cell repertoires in COVID-19. This table comes from immunoSEQ multiplex PCR, and its TCRdb copy is limited to in-frame clones, with some not included. The table lists some 200,000 clones, approximately 90% of them singletons. Specimen: peripheral blood. The receptor set was obtained from a woman aged 18-29 years who had recovered from COVID-19.

The chain has TRBV25-1 and TRBJ1-4, with 8 bases aligning to TRBD1. The CDR3 totals 17 residues. With 4 bases clipped from V and 1 base from J, the junction kept 8 bases outside the gene matches. Germline CDR1 is MGHDK and CDR2 is SYGVNS. This CDR3 is CASSGIGTGLTNEKLFF. The CDR3 nucleotides are TGTGCCAGCAGTGGAATCGGGACAGGTTTAACTAATGAAAAACTGTTTTTT.

V is TRBV6-2 or TRBV6-3 and J is TRBJ2-5, with a tentative D call TRBD2 (5 bases). Germline CDR1 is MNHEY and CDR2 is SVGEGT. V was cut by 2 bases and J by 3 bases, with 16 bases left in between. The CDR3 is 16 residues long. In DNA form, the CDR3 reads TGTGCCAGCAGTTACCCCGAAAGGGAGATGGAAGAGACCCAGTACTTC. This gives the protein CASSYPEREMEETQYF.

J is TRBJ2-5 and V is TRBV6-5; possible D gene TRBD2, 7 bases. Germline lookup yields CDR1 MNHEY and CDR2 SVGAGI. The CDR3 contains 15 residues. V lost 7 bases and J 2 bases, leaving 17 bases between the germline ends. The chain's CDR3 is CASMREGGLQETQYF. The DNA of the CDR3 is TGTGCCAGCATGAGGGAGGGGGGGCTACAAGAGACCCAGTACTTC.

As DNA, the CDR3 is TGTGCCAGCAGTTTACTAGATGGCTACACCTTC. Protein: CASSLLDGYTF. V and J are TRBV12-3 or TRBV12-4 and TRBJ1-2; D gene unclear. The V end lost 2 bases, the J end lost 6 bases, and 4 bases lay between the germline ends. The CDR3 is made up of 11 amino acids.

This clone was observed once. The V and J genes are TRBV19 and TRBJ2-2; 7 bases agree with TRBD2. The junction had 5 bases not matched to a gene; V was cut back by 7 bases and J by 0 bases. Germline CDR1 LNHDA, CDR2 SQIVND (reference sequence). There are 15 residues in the CDR3. DNA for the CDR3: TGTGCCAGTAAGGACGGGGGGACGAACACCGGGGAGCTGTTTTTT. Translated, it gives CASKDGGTNTGELFF.

Only one count was recorded for this clone. The chain links TRBV29-1 to TRBJ2-3; perhaps TRBD1 as D (6 bases). This CDR3 contains 15 residues. The ends were cut back, 5 bases at V and 2 bases at J, with 17 bases in the middle. Germline assignment: CDR1 SQVTM and CDR2 ANQGSEA. In DNA, the CDR3 is TGCAGCGTTAGCCCCAGGGGATCTGTCACAGATACGCAGTATTTT. It specifies CSVSPRGSVTDTQYF.

V usage is TRBV7-3 and J usage is TRBJ2-2; D is perhaps TRBD1 (5 bases). Deletions cut 2 bases from V and 1 base from J, with 11 bases between. There are 16 residues in the CDR3. Germline CDR1 and CDR2: SGHTA and FQGTGA. For the CDR3, the DNA is TGTGCCAGCAGCTTAGGGGCATACGTGAACACCGGGGAGCTGTTTTTT. This codes for CASSLGAYVNTGELFF.

The V and J genes are TRBV4-1 and TRBJ2-7; 8 nucleotides align to TRBD2. There are 16 residues in the CDR3. Germline trimming cut 0 bases from V and 2 bases from J; bases unmatched to any gene: 6. Per germline, CDR1 MGHRA and CDR2 YSYEKL. CDR3 sequence reads: CASSQESTSGTYEQYF. The CDR3 nucleotides are TGCGCCAGCAGCCAAGAATCCACTAGCGGAACCTACGAGCAGTACTTC.

J is TRBJ1-1 and V is TRBV5-1; D is perhaps TRBD1 (5 bases). Germline V gives CDR1 SGHRS, CDR2 YFSETQ. Trimming pared 5 bases from V and 0 bases from J, leaving 17 bases between. The CDR3 runs to 16 residues. The CDR3 sequence: CASRRARGTLNTEAFF. The CDR3 DNA follows: TGCGCCAGCAGACGGGCGAGAGGGACTCTGAACACTGAAGCTTTCTTT. Drawing the rest from reference TRBV5-1 and TRBJ1-1, the complete variable domain is KAGVTQTPRYLIKTRGQQVTLSCSPISGHRSVSWYQQTPGQGLQFLFEYFSETQRNKGNFPGRFSGRQFSNSRSEMNVSTLELGDSALYLCASRRARGTLNTEAFFGQGTRLTVV.

This clone was counted only a few times. The chain is built from TRBV2 and TRBJ2-1, with TRBD2 matching 12 bases. The length of the CDR3 is 15 residues. Germline assignment: CDR1 SNHLY and CDR2 FYNNEI. J was trimmed by 8 bases and V by 7 bases; bases with no gene match: 9. The CDR3 spells CASTALAGGRDEQFF. In nucleotides, the CDR3 is TGTGCCAGCACTGCTCTAGCGGGAGGGCGGGATGAGCAGTTCTTC.

The chain joins TRBV7-9 to TRBJ2-1, with no clear D. Trimming cost V 2 bases and J 10 bases, with 12 bases left between them. The germline V gene has CDR1 SEHNR and CDR2 FQNEAQ (reference sequence). This CDR3 comprises 13 residues. DNA for the CDR3: TGTGCCAGCAGCTTAACAGCCACCCCCGAGCAGTTCTTC. Translated: CASSLTATPEQFF.

The genes are TRBV24-1 and TRBJ1-4, with 11 bases identical to TRBD1. Per germline, CDR1 KGHDR and CDR2 SFDVKD. This CDR3 is built from 18 residues. V shed 4 bases, J shed 3 bases, and the junction held 9 bases outside the gene matches. The CDR3: CATSDRRDRGTANEKLFF. The CDR3 DNA reads TGTGCCACCAGTGACCGTCGGGACAGGGGGACAGCTAATGAAAAACTGTTTTTT.

The J gene is TRBJ1-2, the V gene TRBV29-1, with 10 nucleotides matching TRBD1. Germline assignment: CDR1 SQVTM and CDR2 ANQGSEA. Unmatched junction bases numbered 12, after V lost 3 bases and J lost 5 bases. This CDR3 is 16 amino acids long. The CDR3 DNA reads TGCAGCGTTGATCGCGGACAGGGGGTATTGGGGTATGGCTACACCTTC. This translates into CSVDRGQGVLGYGYTF.

The chain recombines TRBV7-2 with TRBJ2-2; 10 bases match TRBD2. This CDR3 comprises 15 residues. Germline CDR1 and CDR2: SGHTA and FQGNSA. Losses at the gene ends were 5 bases for V and 7 bases for J; bases not matched to a gene: 7. The DNA of the CDR3 is TGTGCCAGCAGCCCGCTAGCGGGAGCTATCGGGGAGCTGTTTTTT. Encoded protein: CASSPLAGAIGELFF.

The chain employs TRBV6-2 or TRBV6-3 and TRBJ2-7, with D perhaps matching TRBD2 (6 bases). The CDR3 extends over 12 amino acids. Germline CDR1 is MNHEY and CDR2 is SVGEGT. The ends were cut back, 6 bases at V and 6 bases at J, with 12 bases in the middle. CDR3 DNA: TGTGCCAGCAGCCCCCTAGCGCTCGAGCAGTACTTC. Protein: CASSPLALEQYF.